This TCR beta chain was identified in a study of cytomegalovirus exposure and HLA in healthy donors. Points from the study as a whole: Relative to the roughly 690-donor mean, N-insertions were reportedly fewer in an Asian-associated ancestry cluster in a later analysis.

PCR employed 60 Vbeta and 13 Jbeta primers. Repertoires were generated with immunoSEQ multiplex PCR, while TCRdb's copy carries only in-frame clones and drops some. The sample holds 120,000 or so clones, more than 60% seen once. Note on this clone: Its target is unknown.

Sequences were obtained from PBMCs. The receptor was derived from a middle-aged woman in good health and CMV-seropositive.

The CDR3 bases are TGTGCCAGCAGCCCAGGGACAGGGAGGGGACAGCCCCAGCATTTT. Protein sequence: CASSPGTGRGQPQHF. The gene calls are TRBV5-4 and TRBJ1-5; the match to TRBD1 covers 9 bases. Trimming removed 4 bases from V and 7 bases from J; junction bases left unmatched: 9. There are 15 residues in the CDR3. Germline V CDR1 and CDR2: SGHNT, YYREEE (reference sequence).